These T cell receptor beta chains were read from a single sample in a study of blood T cell repertoires in COVID-19. TCRdb keeps only in-frame clones here, not all; method: immunoSEQ multiplex PCR. This repertoire shows over 200,000 clones, 85% to 90% found once; its top ten account for more than 13%. The sequenced material came from PBMCs or T cells enriched from blood (not recorded which). The receptors derive from a man in his thirties or forties who had been exposed to COVID-19. The CDR3 runs from the conserved cysteine through the conserved F or W. Each record gives: J gene, V gene, CDR3 protein.

J: TRBJ2-2
V: TRBV19
CDR3: CASGPSGDSRRELFF

J: TRBJ2-2
V: TRBV13
CDR3: CASSPYKGVTVTGELFF

J: TRBJ2-5
V: TRBV18
CDR3: CASSSWTGGRETQYF

J: TRBJ2-7
V: TRBV3-1/TRBV3-2
CDR3: CASSQDSTPHNF

J: TRBJ2-7
V: TRBV10-1
CDR3: CASRRNSSGDYRAYEQYF

J: TRBJ2-2
V: TRBV5-1
CDR3: CASSRREQDFNTGELFF

J: TRBJ1-2
V: TRBV9
CDR3: CASSPSYGYTF

J: TRBJ2-2
V: TRBV7-2
CDR3: CASSFWTASTGELFF

J: TRBJ1-3
V: TRBV15
CDR3: CATSRETGFSGNTIYF

J: TRBJ1-3
V: TRBV4-1
CDR3: CASSQDRSYGNTIYF

J: TRBJ2-4
V: TRBV7-2
CDR3: CASSLGDRGSKNIQYF

J: TRBJ1-5
V: TRBV4-2
CDR3: CASSQDADQPQHF

J: TRBJ2-3
V: TRBV7-2
CDR3: CASSLVGRGTDTQYF

J: TRBJ1-5
V: TRBV4-1
CDR3: CASSQDLSREFGQPQHF

J: TRBJ2-7
V: TRBV2
CDR3: CASSTQGGEQYF

J: TRBJ2-4
V: TRBV19
CDR3: CASSTPGRGVAKNIQYF

J: TRBJ1-2
V: TRBV6-6
CDR3: CASSDSGVTDYGYTF

J: TRBJ2-7
V: TRBV15
CDR3: CATSRDLWGGIHEQYF

J: TRBJ2-5
V: TRBV4-1
CDR3: CASSQVMMGLAYQETQYF

J: TRBJ2-2
V: TRBV5-4
CDR3: CATRGATGNTGELFF

J: TRBJ2-2
V: TRBV4-2
CDR3: CASSPRLAGDTGELFF

J: TRBJ2-1
V: TRBV7-9
CDR3: CASRTGTAYNEQFF

J: TRBJ1-3
V: TRBV5-1
CDR3: CASRLAAGYGNTIYF

J: TRBJ2-1
V: TRBV30
CDR3: CGSSSGGAGEQFF

J: TRBJ2-4
V: TRBV10-2
CDR3: CASSENLGAVQYF

J: TRBJ2-1
V: TRBV9
CDR3: CASSVAGLGDNEQFF

J: TRBJ2-7
V: TRBV13
CDR3: CASSFRTAAVSYEQYF

J: TRBJ1-2
V: TRBV15
CDR3: CATSGQTLNYGYTF

J: TRBJ1-2
V: TRBV6-5
CDR3: CASSYSLGQYGYTF

J: TRBJ1-5
V: TRBV11-2
CDR3: CASSLGISNQPQHF

J: TRBJ2-3
V: TRBV5-1
CDR3: CASSLYMTSGGTHTDTQYF

J: TRBJ2-2
V: TRBV11-2
CDR3: CASSPNSSGGELFF

J: TRBJ2-3
V: TRBV21-1
CDR3: CASSKRGGSGGGTDTQYF

J: TRBJ2-1
V: TRBV7-2
CDR3: CASSPSLAGVYNEQFF

J: TRBJ2-7
V: TRBV4-2
CDR3: CASSQGHSSGGYEQYF

J: TRBJ1-6
V: TRBV5-1
CDR3: CASSYDRSSPLHF

J: TRBJ2-4
V: TRBV11-1
CDR3: CASRVEGSDENIQYF

J: TRBJ1-5
V: TRBV27
CDR3: CASSLFNNQPQHF

J: TRBJ2-1
V: TRBV4-2
CDR3: CASSKPPFGGGAPYNEQFF

J: TRBJ2-2
V: TRBV7-6
CDR3: CASSLGGGESGELFF

J: TRBJ1-6
V: TRBV19
CDR3: CASSNGGNNSPLHF

J: TRBJ1-2
V: TRBV25-1
CDR3: CASSEGRDYGYTF

J: TRBJ1-2
V: TRBV7-2
CDR3: CASRLETGGLGGYTF

J: TRBJ1-1
V: TRBV11-2
CDR3: CASSPVRGQNTEAFF

J: TRBJ1-1
V: TRBV5-5
CDR3: CASSLSGQGTTEAFF

J: TRBJ2-1
V: TRBV5-1
CDR3: CASSLTGTSSNEQFF

J: TRBJ2-3
V: TRBV7-2
CDR3: CASSSTSGGAGRGYTQYF

J: TRBJ2-7
V: TRBV9
CDR3: CASSPGGGLNPYEQYF

J: TRBJ2-7
V: TRBV6-5
CDR3: CASSYSRQGNYEQYF

J: TRBJ2-5
V: TRBV14
CDR3: CASSQDLETQYF

J: TRBJ2-1
V: TRBV4-2
CDR3: CASSTRGADNEQFF

J: TRBJ1-1
V: TRBV19
CDR3: CASSRQGDTEAFF

J: TRBJ2-2
V: TRBV20-1
CDR3: CSASTSGAYTGELFF

J: TRBJ2-5
V: TRBV7-9
CDR3: CATKILAGDNAETQYF

J: TRBJ2-2
V: TRBV10-3
CDR3: CAVSRTGGRTGELFF

J: TRBJ2-3
V: TRBV7-2
CDR3: CASSATSGANTDTQYF

J: TRBJ2-3
V: TRBV11-3
CDR3: CASSPISGGTQYF

J: TRBJ2-3
V: TRBV10-1
CDR3: CASSVGGSTDTQYF

J: TRBJ2-2
V: TRBV9
CDR3: CASSVGGTANTGELFF

J: TRBJ1-1
V: TRBV4-3
CDR3: CASSQTDRPNTEAFF